This T cell receptor (beta chain) was found in a study of cytomegalovirus exposure and HLA in healthy donors. Findings and limits, study-wide: TRBV6-2, TRBV6-3 and some other V segments were unresolvable in 87-base-pair reads. Despite most TCR sequences being rare, some public TCRs occurred in many donors. Through in vitro validation, three CMV-associated chains were shown to be specific for CMV antigens.

This CDR3 spans 15 amino acids. Germline V CDR1 and CDR2: SNHLY, FYNNEI. The trim removed 3 bases at V and 9 bases at J, leaving 11 bases unmatched. Vbeta (60) and Jbeta (13) primers were used in the PCR. Using immunoSEQ multiplex PCR, the repertoire was profiled, and TCRdb retains in-frame clones only, with some absent. Here the sample spans about 170,000 clones, roughly 84% being singletons. Comments on this clone: Its antigen is unidentified. Other nucleotide sequences in the sample specify the same CDR3.

The sequence was collected from a man aged 25-45 years in good health and CMV-seropositive. The specimen was PBMCs. The V gene is TRBV2, the J gene TRBJ2-7, with 10 bases matching TRBD2. CDR3 amino acids: CASSELRTSGRGQYF. The CDR3 region has the DNA TGTGCCAGCAGTGAGCTCAGGACTAGCGGCAGAGGGCAGTACTTC.